Below are 21 T cell receptor beta chains sequenced from a single sample in a study of T cells in Graves' hyperthyroidism and ophthalmopathy (dated by TCRdb to about 2019). Libraries were built with multiplex PCR. The sample was run on an Illumina HiSeq 2000. The TCR beta CDR3 regions were amplified from the RNA transcripts. The TCR CDR3 was subjected to a first round of RT-PCR using the HTBI primer set and the Qiagen OneStep RT-PCR kit. Starting from the raw public reads, TCRdb applied fastp trimming at Q25, assembled clones with MiXCR and retained in-frame beta chains. Here each entry gathers all rows of one CDR3 protein and keeps the most common genes and DNA. This sample comprises approximately 410,000 distinct CDR3 sequences, roughly 15% of them detected only once. In total, the top ten clones hold about 5% of the sample. Sample: blood. These TCRs come from a woman between 18 and 29 years old with Graves' hyperthyroidism.

The chain combines TRBV10-3 with TRBJ2-1; 9 nucleotides align to TRBD1. J lost 2 bases, V lost 2 bases, and 13 bases had no gene match. Per germline, CDR1 ENHRY and CDR2 SYGVKD. The CDR3 totals 19 residues. CDR3 amino acids: CAISEAGQGNKHTYNEQFF. The DNA of the CDR3 is TGTGCCATCAGTGAGGCGGGACAGGGAAATAAACATACCTACAATGAGCAGTTCTTC.

The V and J genes are TRBV13 and TRBJ2-1, with TRBD2 identical over 8 bases. CDR1 and CDR2 (germline): PRHDT, FYEKMQ (reference sequence). V gave up 5 bases and J gave up 2 bases; unmatched junction bases: 14. The CDR3 runs to 18 residues. In nucleotides, the CDR3 is TGTGCCAGCAGCGCCAGCGGCGGGGGGTCAGGCGCCTACAATGAGCAGTTCTTC. Its translation: CASSASGGGSGAYNEQFF.

This clonotype has a count of ten or more. The rearrangement joins TRBV5-1 to TRBJ1-4; 9 bases map to TRBD1. V was clipped by 1 base and J by 8 bases; unmatched bases: 6. The CDR3 runs to 15 residues. Germline loops: CDR1 SGHRS, CDR2 YFSETQ. The chain's CDR3 is CASSLTGGDGEKLFF. The CDR3 nucleotides are TGCGCCAGCAGCTTGACAGGGGGCGACGGGGAAAAACTGTTTTTT.

This clonotype was found a few times. The chain employs TRBV2 and TRBJ2-5, with 8 positions matching TRBD1. Germline CDR1 and CDR2: SNHLY and FYNNEI. The CDR3 covers 11 residues. The junction had 7 bases not matched to a gene; V was cut back by 7 bases and J by 12 bases. The CDR3 protein is CASTTDRAKYF. Here the CDR3 DNA reads TGTGCCAGCACCACGGACAGGGCGAAGTACTTC.

At least ten counts were recorded for this clonotype. This sequence joins TRBV7-9 and TRBJ2-7; a possible D gene is TRBD2 (5 bases). Germline CDR1 SEHNR, CDR2 FQNEAQ (reference sequence). Trimming removed 4 bases at V and 7 bases at J, with 14 bases between. The CDR3 runs to 13 residues. The CDR3: CASSSRDPREQYF. CDR3 bases: TGTGCCAGCAGCTCCCGGGATCCAAGGGAGCAGTACTTC. The variable domain in full, with the rest retrieved from reference TRBV7-9 and TRBJ2-7, is DTGVSQNPRHKITKRGQNVTFRCDPISEHNRLYWYRQTLGQGPEFLTYFQNEAQLEKSRLLSDRFSAERPKGSFSTLEIQRTEQGDSAMYLCASSSRDPREQYFGPGTRLTVT.

This clonotype has at least ten counts. CDR3: CAGYGAAEAFF. The DNA for the CDR3 is TGTGCCGGATACGGGGCAGCTGAAGCTTTCTTT. The chain carries TRBV30 and TRBJ1-1; D possibly corresponds to TRBD1 (5 bases). This CDR3 spans 11 amino acids. Germline CDR1 GTSNPN, CDR2 SVGIG (reference sequence). V was cut by 8 bases and J by 6 bases, with 13 bases left in between. Together with reference TRBV30 and TRBJ1-1, the CDR3 gives the full variable domain: SQTIHQWPATLVQPVGSPLSLECTVEGTSNPNLYWYRQAAGRGLQLLFYSVGIGQISSEVPQNLSASRPQDRQFILSSKKLLLSDSGFYLCAGYGAAEAFFGQGTRLTVV.

This clonotype was seen ten or more times. J is TRBJ2-7 and V is TRBV11-2; D not certain. The CDR3 contains 16 residues. Germline lookup yields CDR1 SGHAT and CDR2 FQNNGV. Between the trimmed V and J ends, which lost 0 bases and 0 bases, there was a span of 12 bases. CDR3 nucleotides: TGTGCCAGCAGCTTAGAAAGTCGACACAGCTCCTACGAGCAGTACTTC. Its translation: CASSLESRHSSYEQYF.

This chain connects TRBV5-4 to TRBJ2-2; no clear D gene. This CDR3 region has 13 residues. The germline CDR1 and CDR2 sequences are SGHNT and YYREEE (reference sequence). The germline V and J ends were trimmed by 1 base and 6 bases, with 7 bases remaining between them. As DNA, the CDR3 is TGTGCCAGCAGCTTGCAGACCCCCGGGGAGCTGTTTTTT. Its protein product is CASSLQTPGELFF.

This clonotype was seen ten or more times. This chain links TRBV11-3 with TRBJ2-5, with no clear D. CDR3 size: 16 residues. CDR1 is SGHNT and CDR2 is YENEEA in the germline V gene. Trimming left V 3 bases short and J 3 bases short, with 17 bases between. The CDR3 protein is CASSLVLVGGEETQYF. CDR3 DNA: TGTGCCAGCAGCTTGGTATTGGTGGGCGGAGAAGAGACCCAGTACTTC.

The chain uses TRBV15 and TRBJ1-2; D possibly corresponds to TRBD1 (5 bases). Germline CDR1 reads LNHNV; CDR2 reads YYDKDF (reference sequence). V was trimmed by 3 bases and J by 6 bases, leaving 11 bases between them. CDR3 length: 13 residues. The CDR3 spells CATSSGVGDGYTF. The CDR3 nucleotides are TGTGCCACCAGCAGTGGGGTGGGGGATGGCTACACCTTC.

This clonotype has more than one count but fewer than ten. The rearrangement uses TRBV5-1 and TRBJ2-1; 10 positions agree with TRBD1. This CDR3 spans 15 amino acids. Per germline, CDR1 SGHRS and CDR2 YFSETQ. V was clipped by 4 bases and J by 3 bases; unmatched bases: 4. The CDR3 protein is CASSPGQGVYNEQFF. As DNA, the CDR3 is TGCGCCAGCAGCCCCGGACAGGGGGTCTACAATGAGCAGTTCTTC.

This clonotype was counted ten times or more. This rearrangement joins TRBV30 to TRBJ1-2; possibly TRBD1 for D (6 bases). The CDR3 is 14 amino acids. Per germline, CDR1 GTSNPN and CDR2 SVGIG (reference sequence). The V end was cut by 4 bases, the J end by 4 bases, with 16 bases between. The CDR3 loop is CAWTMVGGGYGYTF. The CDR3 nucleotides read TGTGCCTGGACCATGGTGGGGGGCGGCTATGGCTACACCTTC.

This clonotype was seen many times. The chain carries TRBV2 and TRBJ2-1, with D perhaps matching TRBD2 (5 bases). This CDR3 contains 12 residues. Germline loops: CDR1 SNHLY, CDR2 FYNNEI. Trimming shortened V by 10 bases and J by 6 bases, and 13 bases separated the two germline ends. CDR3 nucleotide sequence: TGTGCCATCCGGGAAGACGGCAATGAGCAGTTCTTC. Encoded protein: CAIREDGNEQFF.

This clonotype was counted at least ten times. The CDR3 spells CASSQERAGVGGELFF. In DNA, the CDR3 is TGTGCCAGCAGCCAGGAACGAGCGGGAGTGGGCGGGGAGCTGTTTTTT. This chain links TRBV7-2 with TRBJ2-2; 8 nucleotides agree with TRBD2. The V gene's germline CDR1 is SGHTA and CDR2 FQGNSA. The CDR3 extends over 16 amino acids. The J segment lost 7 bases and the V segment lost 5 bases, leaving 12 bases of the junction unmatched.

V is TRBV10-3 and J is TRBJ2-3; TRBD2 matches 9 bases. Trimming at V came to 0 bases and at J to 6 bases, leaving 4 bases not matched to a gene. The CDR3 totals 15 residues. Germline V gives CDR1 ENHRY, CDR2 SYGVKD. The CDR3 reads CAISESAREGDTQYF. In nucleotides, the CDR3 is TGTGCCATCAGTGAGTCGGCGCGGGAGGGGGATACGCAGTATTTT.

The chain links TRBV19 to TRBJ2-3; TRBD2 matches at 9 bases. The J segment lost 4 bases and the V segment lost 5 bases, leaving 10 bases of the junction unmatched. The CDR3 is made up of 16 amino acids. CDR1 is LNHDA, CDR2 SQIVND, per germline (reference sequence). As DNA, the CDR3 is TGTGCCAGTAGTGCCTTAGCGGGAGTGTCCGCAGATACGCAGTATTTT. The encoded protein is CASSALAGVSADTQYF.

This clonotype was counted ten times or more. This chain uses TRBV20-1 with TRBJ2-1; 9 bases agree with TRBD2. Germline CDR1 is DFQATT and CDR2 is SNEGSKA (reference sequence). CDR3 size: 14 residues. With V trimmed by 3 bases and J by 9 bases, 9 bases remained unmatched. This CDR3 is CSARGPSGIGEQFF. CDR3 coding DNA: TGCAGTGCTAGGGGACCTAGCGGGATAGGTGAGCAGTTCTTC.

To note about this clonotype: A much larger clone lies a single base off, so this may be a read error. This chain connects TRBV5-6 to TRBJ1-1; tentative D call: TRBD1 (6 bases). This CDR3 is built from 12 residues. Germline CDR1 reads SGHDT; CDR2 reads YYEEEE. The CDR3 sequence is CASSGGGVETFF. The CDR3 nucleotides are TGTGCCAGCAGCGGCGGGGGCGTTGAAACTTTCTTT. The full variable domain, rest sourced from reference TRBV5-6 and TRBJ1-1, is DAGVTQSPTHLIKTRGQQVTLRCSPKSGHDTVSWYQQALGQGPQFIFQYYEEEERQRGNFPDRFSGHQFPNYSSELNVNALLLGDSALYLCASSGGGVETFFGQGTRLTVV.

This clonotype has a count of ten or more. The chain combines TRBV11-2 with TRBJ2-7; D is uncertain. The V end lost 5 bases, the J end lost 0 bases, and 11 bases lay between the germline ends. The CDR3 loop spans 14 amino acids. The V gene's germline CDR1 is SGHAT and CDR2 FQNNGV. CDR3 sequence: CASSPQTVSYEQYF. The CDR3 nucleotides read TGTGCCAGCAGCCCACAGACTGTCTCCTACGAGCAGTACTTC. The entire variable domain, with the rest obtained from reference TRBV11-2 and TRBJ2-7, is as follows: EAGVAQSPRYKIIEKRQSVAFWCNPISGHATLYWYQQILGQGPKLLIQFQNNGVVDDSQLPKDRFSAERLKGVDSTLKIQPAKLEDSAVYLCASSPQTVSYEQYFGPGTRLTVT.

The V call is TRBV3-1, the J call TRBJ2-7, with D possibly matching TRBD2 (5 bases). The CDR3 totals 14 residues. Per the germline V gene, CDR1 is LGHDT and CDR2 is YNNKEL (reference sequence). V lost 5 bases, J lost 3 bases, and 14 bases lay in between. CDR3 coding DNA: TGTGCCAGCAGCGTCCGGGATACTTACTACGAGCAGTACTTC. Amino acids: CASSVRDTYYEQYF.

This clonotype was recorded many times. The chain combines TRBV15 with TRBJ1-4; TRBD1 might be the D (6 bases). The V gene lost 0 bases and the J gene lost 3 bases, with 8 bases spanning the gap. The germline CDR1 and CDR2 sequences are LNHNV and YYDKDF (reference sequence). The CDR3 is 15 amino acids. CDR3 amino acids: CATSRDHRANEKLFF. The CDR3 DNA is TGTGCCACCAGCAGAGACCACAGGGCTAATGAAAAACTGTTTTTT.